One and the same sample provided the 18 T cell receptor beta chains below, sequenced in a study of radiotherapy plus CTLA-4 blockade in lung cancer (dated 2018 in TCRdb). The receptor library was made with the immunoSEQ multiplex PCR assay. TCRdb mirrors the immuneACCESS table, restricted to in-frame sequences. Some clones are absent from its copies; in checked studies, under half trace to an unresolved V gene, and the reason for the others is unknown. The sample table holds some 90,000 clones, of which around 86% were seen once. The top ten clones comprise under 0.85% of the sample. The source was peripheral blood, collected from a patient treated with radiotherapy plus ipilimumab. The receptors derive from a human donor with non-small cell lung cancer who had stable disease on radiotherapy plus ipilimumab.

The chain has TRBV18 and TRBJ1-3, with a tentative D call TRBD1 (5 bases). CDR1 is KGHSH and CDR2 is LQKENI in the germline V gene. The CDR3 runs to 16 residues. V lost 3 bases, J lost 0 bases, and 12 bases lay in between. The CDR3 is CASSPPTGLSGNTIYF. The CDR3 DNA reads TGTGCCAGCTCACCGCCCACAGGACTCTCTGGAAACACCATATATTTT.

The chain recombines TRBV19 with TRBJ2-6; D gene ambiguous. From germline, CDR1 is LNHDA and CDR2 SQIVND (reference sequence). Trimming took 3 bases from V and 0 from J, leaving 9 bases between them. This CDR3 comprises 16 residues. The CDR3 sequence is CASSIGRASGANVLTF. The CDR3 DNA sequence: TGTGCCAGTAGTATTGGCAGAGCCTCTGGGGCCAACGTCCTGACTTTC. The complete variable domain, with remaining parts taken from reference TRBV19 and TRBJ2-6, reads DGGITQSPKYLFRKEGQNVTLSCEQNLNHDAMYWYRQDPGQGLRLIYYSQIVNDFQKGDIAEGYSVSREKKESFPLTVTSAQKNPTAFYLCASSIGRASGANVLTFGAGSRLTVL.

This chain uses TRBV2 with TRBJ1-5; no clear D. Per germline, CDR1 SNHLY and CDR2 FYNNEI. V dropped 3 bases and J dropped 4 bases, with 4 bases sitting between them. The CDR3 sequence is 12 residues long. The CDR3 loop reads CASSDGNQPQHF. As DNA, the CDR3 is TGTGCCAGCAGTGACGGAAATCAGCCCCAGCATTTT. Full variable domain (outside the CDR3, taken from reference TRBV2 and TRBJ1-5): EPEVTQTPSHQVTQMGQEVILRCVPISNHLYFYWYRQILGQKVEFLVSFYNNEISEKSEIFDDQFSVERPDGSNFTLKIRSTKLEDSAMYFCASSDGNQPQHFGDGTRLSIL.

This clone was found once. The V call is TRBV4-2, the J call TRBJ2-2; 7 nucleotides match TRBD2. The CDR3 spans 15 residues. The junction had 2 bases not matched to a gene; V was cut back by 4 bases and J by 0 bases. Germline V CDR1 and CDR2: LGHNA, YNFKEQ. The CDR3 sequence: CASSPGLTNTGELFF. In DNA form, the CDR3 reads TGTGCCAGCAGCCCGGGACTAACGAACACCGGGGAGCTGTTTTTT.

The V and J genes are TRBV4-1 and TRBJ1-4, with 7 positions matching TRBD1. The CDR3 totals 17 residues. Germline V CDR1 and CDR2: MGHRA, YSYEKL. V was clipped by 4 bases and J by 8 bases; unmatched bases: 16. In nucleotides, the CDR3 is TGCGCCAGCAGCCCCCGAACGAGACAGGGAGTAGACGAAAAACTGTTTTTT. The encoded protein is CASSPRTRQGVDEKLFF.

CDR3 coding DNA: TGTGCCTGGAGTGTAGGTAACAGGGCAAGGGGGTCCGATACGCAGTATTTT. Protein product: CAWSVGNRARGSDTQYF. V gene TRBV30 combines with J gene TRBJ2-3; TRBD1 might be the D (6 bases). CDR3 length equals 17 residues. Germline V lookup: CDR1 GTSNPN, CDR2 SVGIG (reference sequence). With 0 bases removed from V and 6 bases from J, the gap between germline ends came to 22 bases.

This clone is a singleton in its sample. For the CDR3, the DNA is TGTGCCAGCAGTTCAATTTTCACTGAAGCTTTCTTT. This translates into CASSSIFTEAFF. This chain joins TRBV27 and TRBJ1-1, with D unresolved. The germline V and J ends were trimmed by 4 bases and 4 bases, with 7 bases remaining between them. There are 12 residues in the CDR3. Germline assignment: CDR1 MNHEY and CDR2 SMNVEV (reference sequence).

The chain uses TRBV6-5 and TRBJ1-1; a weak D match, TRBD1 (5 bases). V was cut by 2 bases and J by 0 bases, with 13 bases left in between. The germline V gene encodes CDR1 MNHEY and CDR2 SVGAGI. The CDR3 runs to 16 residues. The CDR3 protein is CASSYRSGSMNTEAFF. DNA of the CDR3: TGTGCCAGCAGTTACAGGTCAGGGTCAATGAACACTGAAGCTTTCTTT.

V and J are TRBV30 and TRBJ1-3, with D unresolved. The CDR3 is made up of 12 amino acids. CDR1 and CDR2 (germline): GTSNPN, SVGIG (reference sequence). V was pared by 4 bases and J by 3 bases, with 7 bases between. The CDR3 loop reads CAWKGIGNTIYF. For the CDR3, the DNA is TGTGCCTGGAAAGGGATTGGAAACACCATATATTTT.

The CDR3 loop is CAWSVDPKLFF. The CDR3 bases are TGTGCCTGGAGTGTAGACCCGAAACTGTTTTTT. The chain carries TRBV30 and TRBJ1-4; D unclear. The germline V gene has CDR1 GTSNPN and CDR2 SVGIG (reference sequence). The CDR3 is 11 amino acids. The V and J ends lost 0 bases and 11 bases respectively, with 7 bases between them.

This chain connects TRBV7-9 to TRBJ1-1; possible D gene TRBD1, 5 bases. Trimming left V 5 bases short and J 1 base short, with 14 bases between. This CDR3 has 15 amino acids. CDR1 is SEHNR, CDR2 FQNEAQ, per germline (reference sequence). Written as DNA, the CDR3 is TGTGCCAGCAGCCCTAGTGGGGGGACGAACACTGAAGCTTTCTTT. This codes for CASSPSGGTNTEAFF.

CDR3 DNA sequence: TGTGCCAGCGAACAGGGGGTCAATCAGCCCCAGCATTTT. It codes for CASEQGVNQPQHF. The rearrangement joins TRBV6-1 to TRBJ1-5; 8 positions match TRBD1. With 8 bases clipped from V and 3 bases from J, the junction kept 3 bases outside the gene matches. CDR3 length equals 13 residues. In germline, CDR1 is MNHNS, CDR2 SASEGT.

The V and J genes are TRBV5-6 and TRBJ2-7, with TRBD1 matching 7 bases. This CDR3 has 14 residues. The J segment lost 7 bases and the V segment lost 3 bases, leaving 10 bases of the junction unmatched. Germline V lookup: CDR1 SGHDT, CDR2 YYEEEE. The CDR3 DNA follows: TGTGCCAGCAGCTCGTTGACAGGGCACAGGGAGCAGTACTTC. Protein sequence: CASSSLTGHREQYF. The full variable domain, rest sourced from reference TRBV5-6 and TRBJ2-7, is DAGVTQSPTHLIKTRGQQVTLRCSPKSGHDTVSWYQQALGQGPQFIFQYYEEEERQRGNFPDRFSGHQFPNYSSELNVNALLLGDSALYLCASSSLTGHREQYFGPGTRLTVT.

This chain connects TRBV5-1 to TRBJ2-6; a weak D match, TRBD2 (6 bases). Germline lookup yields CDR1 SGHRS and CDR2 YFSETQ. CDR3 size: 19 residues. V was shortened by 0 bases and J by 4 bases, with 20 bases between the two germline ends. The CDR3 DNA sequence: TGCGCCAGCAGCTTGGAATTAGGAGGGGTCGGCTCAGGGGCCAACGTCCTGACTTTC. Protein: CASSLELGGVGSGANVLTF.

This sequence joins TRBV28 and TRBJ1-2; D perhaps matches TRBD1 (6 bases). This CDR3 has 13 amino acids. V shed 5 bases and J shed 10 bases, with 17 bases lying between them. Per germline, CDR1 MDHEN and CDR2 SYDVKM. The CDR3 DNA reads as TGTGCCAGCAGTCCTGGGGGGCAGCTACTCTACACCTTC. It translates to CASSPGGQLLYTF.

The V call is TRBV10-1, the J call TRBJ2-3; D ambiguous. The CDR3 is 17 residues long. With 3 bases removed from V and 1 base from J, the gap between germline ends came to 17 bases. Per germline, CDR1 WNHNN and CDR2 SYGVQD (reference sequence). CDR3 loop: CASSEVKGRRGTDTQYF. DNA of the CDR3: TGCGCCAGCAGTGAAGTAAAGGGTCGACGGGGCACAGATACGCAGTATTTT.

In DNA form, the CDR3 reads TGTGCCAGCAGCTTGACGGGGAATTCACCCCTCCACTTT. Its protein product is CASSLTGNSPLHF. This chain links TRBV5-5 with TRBJ1-6; D uncertain. The CDR3 length is 13 residues. V was pared by 1 base and J by 7 bases, with 6 bases between. Germline lookup yields CDR1 SGHKS and CDR2 YYEKEE (reference sequence).

The gene calls are TRBV28 and TRBJ1-2, with D perhaps TRBD1 (5 bases). Germline CDR1 MDHEN, CDR2 SYDVKM. Between the trimmed V and J ends, which lost 5 bases and 5 bases, there was a span of 12 bases. This CDR3 has 13 amino acids. This CDR3 reads CASSQPKGYGYTF. In DNA, the CDR3 is TGTGCCAGCAGTCAACCCAAGGGGTATGGCTACACCTTC.